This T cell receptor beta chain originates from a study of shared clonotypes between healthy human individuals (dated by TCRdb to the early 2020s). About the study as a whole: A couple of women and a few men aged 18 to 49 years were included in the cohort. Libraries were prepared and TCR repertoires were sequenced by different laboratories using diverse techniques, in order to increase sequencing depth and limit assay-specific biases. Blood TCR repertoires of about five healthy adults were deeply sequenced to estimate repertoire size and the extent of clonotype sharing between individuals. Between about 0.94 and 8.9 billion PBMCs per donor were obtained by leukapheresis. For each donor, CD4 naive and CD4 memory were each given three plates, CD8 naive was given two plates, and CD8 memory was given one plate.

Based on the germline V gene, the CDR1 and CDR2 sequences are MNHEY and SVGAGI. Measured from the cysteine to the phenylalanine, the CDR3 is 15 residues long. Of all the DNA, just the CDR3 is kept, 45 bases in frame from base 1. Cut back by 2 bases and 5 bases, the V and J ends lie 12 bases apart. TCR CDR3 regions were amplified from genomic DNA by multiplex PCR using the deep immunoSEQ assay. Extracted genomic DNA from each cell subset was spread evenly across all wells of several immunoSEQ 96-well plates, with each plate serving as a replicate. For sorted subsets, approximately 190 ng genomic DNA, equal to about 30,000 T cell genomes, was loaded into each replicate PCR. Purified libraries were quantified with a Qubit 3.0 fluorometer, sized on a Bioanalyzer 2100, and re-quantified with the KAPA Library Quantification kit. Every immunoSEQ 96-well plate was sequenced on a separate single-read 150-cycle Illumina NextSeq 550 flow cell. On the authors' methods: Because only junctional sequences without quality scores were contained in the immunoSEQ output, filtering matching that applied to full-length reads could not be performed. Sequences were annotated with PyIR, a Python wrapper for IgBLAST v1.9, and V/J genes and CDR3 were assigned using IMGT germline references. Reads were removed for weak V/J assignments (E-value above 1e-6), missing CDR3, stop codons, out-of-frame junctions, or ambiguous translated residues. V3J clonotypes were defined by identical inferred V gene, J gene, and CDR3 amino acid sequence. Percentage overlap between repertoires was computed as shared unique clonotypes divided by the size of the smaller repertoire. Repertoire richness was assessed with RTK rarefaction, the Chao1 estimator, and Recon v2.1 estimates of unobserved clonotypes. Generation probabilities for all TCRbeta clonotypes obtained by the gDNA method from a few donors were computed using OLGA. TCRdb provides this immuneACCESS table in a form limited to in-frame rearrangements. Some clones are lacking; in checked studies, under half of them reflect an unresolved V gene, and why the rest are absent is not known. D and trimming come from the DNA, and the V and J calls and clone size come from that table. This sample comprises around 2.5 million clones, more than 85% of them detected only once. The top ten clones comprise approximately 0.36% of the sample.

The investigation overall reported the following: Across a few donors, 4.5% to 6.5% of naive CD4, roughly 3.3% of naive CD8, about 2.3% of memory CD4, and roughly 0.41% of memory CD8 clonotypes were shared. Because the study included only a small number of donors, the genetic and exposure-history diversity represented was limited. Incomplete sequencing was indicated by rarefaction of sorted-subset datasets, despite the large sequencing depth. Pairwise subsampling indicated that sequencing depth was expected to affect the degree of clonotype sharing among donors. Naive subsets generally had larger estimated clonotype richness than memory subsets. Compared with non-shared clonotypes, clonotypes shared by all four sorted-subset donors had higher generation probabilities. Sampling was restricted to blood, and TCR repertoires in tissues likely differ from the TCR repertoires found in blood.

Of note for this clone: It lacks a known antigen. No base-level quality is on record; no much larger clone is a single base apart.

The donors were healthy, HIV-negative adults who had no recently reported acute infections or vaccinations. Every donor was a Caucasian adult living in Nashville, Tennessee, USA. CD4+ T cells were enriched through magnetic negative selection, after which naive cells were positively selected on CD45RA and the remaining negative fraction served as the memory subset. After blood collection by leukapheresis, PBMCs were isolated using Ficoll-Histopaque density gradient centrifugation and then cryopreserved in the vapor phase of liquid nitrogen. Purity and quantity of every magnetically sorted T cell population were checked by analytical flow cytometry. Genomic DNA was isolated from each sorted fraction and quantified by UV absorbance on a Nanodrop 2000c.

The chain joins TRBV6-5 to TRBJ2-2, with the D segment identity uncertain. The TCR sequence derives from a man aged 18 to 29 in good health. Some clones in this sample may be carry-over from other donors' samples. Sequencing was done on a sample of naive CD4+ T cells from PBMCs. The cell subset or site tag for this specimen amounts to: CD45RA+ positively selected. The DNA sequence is TGTGCCAGCAGTTACAGGGCCAAGAGGACCGGGGAGCTGTTTTTT. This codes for CASSYRAKRTGELFF.